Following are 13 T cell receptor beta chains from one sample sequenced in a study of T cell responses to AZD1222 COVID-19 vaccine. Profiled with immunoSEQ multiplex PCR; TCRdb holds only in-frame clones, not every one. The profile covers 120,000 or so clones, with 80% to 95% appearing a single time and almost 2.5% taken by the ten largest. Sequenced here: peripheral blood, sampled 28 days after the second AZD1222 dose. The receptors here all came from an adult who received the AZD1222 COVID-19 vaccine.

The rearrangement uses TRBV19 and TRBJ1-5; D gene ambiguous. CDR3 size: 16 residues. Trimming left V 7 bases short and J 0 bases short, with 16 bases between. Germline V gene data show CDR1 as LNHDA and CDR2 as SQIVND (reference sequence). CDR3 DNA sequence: TGTGCCAGTATGGAGCAGATTTCTTATAGCAATCAGCCCCAGCATTTT. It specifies CASMEQISYSNQPQHF.

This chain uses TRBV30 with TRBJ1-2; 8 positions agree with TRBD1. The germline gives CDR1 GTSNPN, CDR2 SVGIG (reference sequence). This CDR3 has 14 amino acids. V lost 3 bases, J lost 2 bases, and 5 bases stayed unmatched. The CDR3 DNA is TGTGCCTGGAGCGGGGGACAGGTGAACTATGGCTACACCTTC. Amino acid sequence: CAWSGGQVNYGYTF.

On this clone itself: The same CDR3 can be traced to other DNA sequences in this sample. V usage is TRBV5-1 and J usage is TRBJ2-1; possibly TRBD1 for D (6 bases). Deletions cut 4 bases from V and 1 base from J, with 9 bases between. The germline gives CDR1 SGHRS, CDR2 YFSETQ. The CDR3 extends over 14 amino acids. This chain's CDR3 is CASSPGESYNEQFF. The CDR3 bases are TGCGCCAGCAGCCCAGGGGAATCCTACAATGAGCAGTTCTTC.

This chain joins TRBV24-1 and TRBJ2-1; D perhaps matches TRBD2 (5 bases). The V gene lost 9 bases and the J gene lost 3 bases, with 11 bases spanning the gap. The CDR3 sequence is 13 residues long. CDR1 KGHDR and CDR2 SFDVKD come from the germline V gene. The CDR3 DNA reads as TGTGCCACCTCGGGGATTGGCTACAATGAGCAGTTCTTC. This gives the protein CATSGIGYNEQFF.

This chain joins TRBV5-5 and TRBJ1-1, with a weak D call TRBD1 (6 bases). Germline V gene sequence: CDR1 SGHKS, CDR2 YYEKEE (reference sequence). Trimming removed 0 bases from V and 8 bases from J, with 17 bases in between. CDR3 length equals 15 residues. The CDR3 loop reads CASSLAPGALGEAFF. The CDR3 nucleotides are TGTGCCAGCAGCTTGGCCCCGGGGGCCTTAGGAGAAGCTTTCTTT.

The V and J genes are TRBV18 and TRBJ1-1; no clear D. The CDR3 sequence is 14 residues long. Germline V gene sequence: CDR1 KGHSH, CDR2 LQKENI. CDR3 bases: TGTGCGCCGCGGGAGGCAACAGAAAACACTGAAGCTTTCTTT. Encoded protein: CAPREATENTEAFF.

The CDR3 region has the DNA TGTGCCAGCAGCTTAGGTGGACAGATAGATGGCTACACCTTC. Its protein product is CASSLGGQIDGYTF. The chain carries TRBV7-2 and TRBJ1-2, with TRBD1 as a possible D gene (6 bases). This CDR3 comprises 14 residues. V was pared by 1 base and J by 6 bases, with 12 bases between. Germline assignment: CDR1 SGHTA and CDR2 FQGNSA.

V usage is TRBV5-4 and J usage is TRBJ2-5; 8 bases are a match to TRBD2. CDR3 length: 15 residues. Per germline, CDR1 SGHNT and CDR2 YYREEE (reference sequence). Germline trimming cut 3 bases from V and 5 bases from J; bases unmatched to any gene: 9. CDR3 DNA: TGTGCCAGCAGCTCCCCAACGGGGGGGGAGGAGACCCAGTACTTC. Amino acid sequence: CASSSPTGGEETQYF.

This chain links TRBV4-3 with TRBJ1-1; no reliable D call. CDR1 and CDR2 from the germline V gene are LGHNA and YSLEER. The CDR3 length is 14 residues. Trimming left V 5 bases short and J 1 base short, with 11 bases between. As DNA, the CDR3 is TGCGCCAGCAGCTACGGGCCAGCGAACACTGAAGCTTTCTTT. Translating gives CASSYGPANTEAFF.

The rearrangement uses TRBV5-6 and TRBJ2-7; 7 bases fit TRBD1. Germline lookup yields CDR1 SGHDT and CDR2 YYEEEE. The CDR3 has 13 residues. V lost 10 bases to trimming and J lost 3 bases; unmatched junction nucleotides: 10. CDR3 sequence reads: CASTRDRGYEQYF. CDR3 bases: TGTGCCTCTACCCGGGACAGAGGCTACGAGCAGTACTTC.

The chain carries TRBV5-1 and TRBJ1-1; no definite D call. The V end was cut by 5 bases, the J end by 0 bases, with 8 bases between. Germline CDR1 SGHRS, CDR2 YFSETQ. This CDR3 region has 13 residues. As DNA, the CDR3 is TGCGCCAGCAGGGACCAGTTGAACACTGAAGCTTTCTTT. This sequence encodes CASRDQLNTEAFF.

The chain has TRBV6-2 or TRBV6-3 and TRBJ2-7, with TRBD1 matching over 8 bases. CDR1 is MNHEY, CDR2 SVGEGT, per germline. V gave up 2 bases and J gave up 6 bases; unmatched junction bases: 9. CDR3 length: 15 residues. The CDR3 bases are TGTGCCAGCAGTTACAAGTCTACAGGGGGATCCGAGCAGTACTTC. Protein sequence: CASSYKSTGGSEQYF.

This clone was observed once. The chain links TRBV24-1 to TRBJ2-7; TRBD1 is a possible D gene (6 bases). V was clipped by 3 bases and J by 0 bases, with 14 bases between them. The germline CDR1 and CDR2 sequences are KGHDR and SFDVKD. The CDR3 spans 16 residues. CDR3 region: CATSDRLKGGSYEQYF. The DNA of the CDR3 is TGTGCCACCAGTGATCGACTCAAAGGGGGCTCCTACGAGCAGTACTTC.